A selection of T cell receptor beta chains follows, all from one sample in a study of CD8 T cells in ankylosing spondylitis. TCRdb reprocessed the 5' RACE reads via MiXCR and lists one record per CDR3 protein. This repertoire shows 220,000 or so distinct CDR3 sequences, more than 9% found once; its top ten account for 21%. The sample was blood, either unsorted or a sorted T cell fraction (not recorded which). These TCRs come from a male donor with ankylosing spondylitis or in good health (not recorded which). The CDR3 runs from the conserved cysteine through the conserved F or W. The D gene is left open where the match is weak. Size values are once, few and many counts, or a class for expanded clones, and some rows have none.

many TRBJ2-1 TRBV27 TRBD2 14 CASSRSGGLNEQFF TGTGCCAGCAGTCGTAGCGGGGGGTTGAATGAGCAGTTCTTC
- TRBJ2-4 TRBV28 - 15 CASRSDGDGPNIQYF TGTGCCAGCAGATCGGACGGGGACGGGCCAAACATTCAGTACTTC
many TRBJ2-7 TRBV27 - 15 CAKRGTGKWSYEQYF TGTGCCAAGAGAGGGACTGGCAAATGGTCCTACGAGCAGTACTTC
few TRBJ2-2 TRBV11-2 TRBD1 17 CASTQGAVLLNTGELFF TGTGCCAGCACCCAGGGGGCAGTCCTCCTTAACACCGGGGAGCTGTTTTTT
few TRBJ2-2 TRBV12-3/TRBV12-4 - 11 CASSFSAELFF TGTGCCAGCAGTTTTAGCGCGGAGCTGTTTTTT
- TRBJ2-4 TRBV5-4 TRBD2 19 CASSLGGTSGGAAKNIQYF TGTGCCAGCAGCTTGGGTGGGACTAGCGGGGGGGCCGCCAAAAACATTCAGTACTTC
many TRBJ2-3 TRBV9 TRBD2 14 CASSVLAGADTQYF TGTGCCAGCAGCGTATTAGCGGGAGCAGATACGCAGTATTTT
many TRBJ1-4 TRBV5-1 TRBD1 14 CASSLETGHEKLFF TGCGCCAGCAGCTTAGAGACAGGGCATGAAAAACTGTTTTTT
- TRBJ2-4 TRBV3-1 TRBD2 17 CASSQRGSPVAKNIQYF TGTGCCAGCTCCCAGCGGGGGTCGCCAGTAGCCAAAAACATTCAGTACTTC
- TRBJ2-1 TRBV3-1 TRBD2 20 CASSQDEPFLSGPSYNEQFF TGTGCCAGCAGCCAAGATGAACCCTTTCTTAGCGGGCCCTCCTACAATGAGCAGTTCTTC
many TRBJ1-5 TRBV6-1 - 15 CASRDRRNSNQPQHF TGTGCCAGCAGAGACAGGCGAAATAGCAATCAGCCCCAGCATTTT
many TRBJ2-3 TRBV20-1 - 13 CSGLVSSTDTQYF TGCAGTGGTTTAGTATCTAGCACAGATACGCAGTATTTT
- TRBJ2-5 TRBV7-9 - 14 CASSPGASWETQYF TGTGCCAGCAGCCCCGGGGCCAGCTGGGAGACCCAGTACTTC
- TRBJ2-7 TRBV7-2 - 13 CASSLVPLYEQYF TGTGCCAGCAGCTTAGTACCGCTTTACGAGCAGTACTTC
many TRBJ2-2 TRBV5-6 TRBD2 17 CASSQTSGGVLAGELFF TGTGCCAGCAGCCAGACTAGCGGGGGGGTTCTCGCCGGGGAGCTGTTTTTT
few TRBJ2-7 TRBV7-8 - 14 CASSQTTSSYEQYF TGTGCCAGCAGCCAGACTACCTCATCCTACGAGCAGTACTTC
many TRBJ2-1 TRBV5-4 TRBD1 20 CASSLGGPGQGAPTYNEQFF TGTGCCAGCAGCTTGGGGGGGCCGGGACAGGGGGCTCCAACATACAATGAGCAGTTCTTC
- TRBJ1-2 TRBV7-9 TRBD1 15 CASTPTGGANYGYTF TGTGCCAGCACGCCAACAGGGGGTGCTAACTATGGCTACACCTTC
- TRBJ1-5 TRBV5-1 - 15 CASSLVPGSNQPQHF TGCGCCAGCAGCTTGGTACCAGGGAGCAATCAGCCCCAGCATTTT
many TRBJ2-5 TRBV10-3 TRBD1 15 CAISDGDRLEETQYF TGTGCCATCAGTGATGGGGACAGGTTGGAGGAGACCCAGTACTTC
many TRBJ2-1 TRBV27 TRBD2 15 CASSSGLAVYNEQFF TGTGCCAGCAGTTCGGGACTAGCGGTCTACAATGAGCAGTTCTTC
- TRBJ1-2 TRBV15 - 15 CATSTPETASYGYTF TGTGCCACCAGCACACCTGAGACGGCTAGCTATGGCTACACCTTC
- TRBJ1-3 TRBV20-1 TRBD1 15 CSAQTGTNSGNTIYF TGCAGTGCTCAGACAGGGACCAACTCTGGAAACACCATATATTTT
many TRBJ2-5 TRBV3-1 - 15 CASSQGRGPQETQYF TGTGCCAGCAGCCAAGGAAGGGGCCCACAAGAGACCCAGTACTTC
- TRBJ2-6 TRBV12-3/TRBV12-4 TRBD1 19 CTSSSRDRNSYSGANVLTF TGTACCAGCAGTTCCCGGGACAGAAACTCCTACTCTGGGGCCAACGTCCTGACTTTC
few TRBJ1-2 TRBV11-2 - 18 CASSSLRVGQGGSYGYTF TGTGCCAGCAGCTCATTAAGGGTCGGGCAGGGCGGAAGCTATGGCTACACCTTC
few TRBJ2-3 TRBV7-9 TRBD1 15 CASSATGSSTDTQYF TGTGCCAGCAGCGCGACAGGGTCTAGCACAGATACGCAGTATTTT